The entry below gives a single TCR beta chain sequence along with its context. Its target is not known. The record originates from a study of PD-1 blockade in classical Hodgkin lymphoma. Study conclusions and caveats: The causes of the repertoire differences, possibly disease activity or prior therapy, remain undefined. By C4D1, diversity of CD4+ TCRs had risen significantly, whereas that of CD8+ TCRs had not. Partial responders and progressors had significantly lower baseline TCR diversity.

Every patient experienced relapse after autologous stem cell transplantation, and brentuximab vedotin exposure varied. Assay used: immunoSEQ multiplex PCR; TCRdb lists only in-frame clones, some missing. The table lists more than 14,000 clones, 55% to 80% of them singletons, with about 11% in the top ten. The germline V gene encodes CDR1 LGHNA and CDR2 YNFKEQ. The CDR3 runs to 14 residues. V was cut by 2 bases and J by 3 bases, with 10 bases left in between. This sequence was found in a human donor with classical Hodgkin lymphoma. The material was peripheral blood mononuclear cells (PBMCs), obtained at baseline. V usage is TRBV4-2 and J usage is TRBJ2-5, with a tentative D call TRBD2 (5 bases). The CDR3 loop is CASSQPDGEETQYF. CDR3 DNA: TGTGCCAGCAGCCAACCCGACGGGGAAGAGACCCAGTACTTC.